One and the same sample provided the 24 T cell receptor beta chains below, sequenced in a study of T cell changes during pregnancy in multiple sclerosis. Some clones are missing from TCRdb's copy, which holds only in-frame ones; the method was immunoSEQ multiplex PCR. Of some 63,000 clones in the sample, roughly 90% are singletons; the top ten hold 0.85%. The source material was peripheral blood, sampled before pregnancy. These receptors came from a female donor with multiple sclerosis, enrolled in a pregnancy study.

The CDR3 loop is CASSVKGTGEQFF. CDR3 bases: TGTGCCAGCAGCGTCAAAGGGACAGGGGAGCAGTTCTTC. This chain links TRBV7-2 with TRBJ2-1, with 9 nucleotides matching TRBD1. CDR1 is SGHTA, CDR2 FQGNSA, per germline. The CDR3 length is 13 residues. V lost 5 bases to trimming and J lost 10 bases; unmatched junction nucleotides: 6.

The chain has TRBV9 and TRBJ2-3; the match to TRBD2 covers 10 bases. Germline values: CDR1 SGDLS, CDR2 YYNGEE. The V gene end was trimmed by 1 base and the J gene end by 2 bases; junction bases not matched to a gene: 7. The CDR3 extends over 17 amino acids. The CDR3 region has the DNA TGTGCCAGCAGCGTATCTAGCGGGGGTTCTAACACAGATACGCAGTATTTT. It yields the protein CASSVSSGGSNTDTQYF.

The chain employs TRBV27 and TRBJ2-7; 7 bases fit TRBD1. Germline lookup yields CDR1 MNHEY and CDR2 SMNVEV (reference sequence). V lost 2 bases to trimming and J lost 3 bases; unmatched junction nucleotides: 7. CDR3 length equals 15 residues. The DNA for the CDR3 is TGTGCCAGCAGTTTAGAGACAGGGTTGAGCTACGAGCAGTACTTC. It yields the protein CASSLETGLSYEQYF.

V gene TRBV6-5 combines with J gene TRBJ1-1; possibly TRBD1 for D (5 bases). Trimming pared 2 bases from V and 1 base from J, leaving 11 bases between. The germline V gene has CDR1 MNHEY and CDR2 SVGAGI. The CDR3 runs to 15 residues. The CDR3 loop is CASSYAGGENTEAFF. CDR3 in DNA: TGTGCCAGCAGTTACGCGGGGGGTGAGAACACTGAAGCTTTCTTT.

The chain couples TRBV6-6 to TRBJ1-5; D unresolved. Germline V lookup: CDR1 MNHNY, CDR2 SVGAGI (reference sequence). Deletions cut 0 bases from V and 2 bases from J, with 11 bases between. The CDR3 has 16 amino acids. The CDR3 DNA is TGTGCCAGCAGTTACTCGACGGGGTCGGGCAATCAGCCCCAGCATTTT. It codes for CASSYSTGSGNQPQHF.

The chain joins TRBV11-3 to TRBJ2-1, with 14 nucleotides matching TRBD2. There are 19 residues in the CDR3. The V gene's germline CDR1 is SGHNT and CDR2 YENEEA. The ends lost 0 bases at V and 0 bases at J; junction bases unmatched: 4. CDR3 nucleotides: TGTGCCAGCAGCTTAGAGGGGACTAGCGGGGGAAGCTCCTACAATGAGCAGTTCTTC. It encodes CASSLEGTSGGSSYNEQFF.

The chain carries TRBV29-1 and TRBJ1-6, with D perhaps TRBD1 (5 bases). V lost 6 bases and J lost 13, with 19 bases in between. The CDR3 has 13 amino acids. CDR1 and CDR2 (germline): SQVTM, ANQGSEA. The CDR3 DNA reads TGCAGCGTCAAGACAGATCCTTCGTCGCCCCTCCACTTT. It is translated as CSVKTDPSSPLHF.

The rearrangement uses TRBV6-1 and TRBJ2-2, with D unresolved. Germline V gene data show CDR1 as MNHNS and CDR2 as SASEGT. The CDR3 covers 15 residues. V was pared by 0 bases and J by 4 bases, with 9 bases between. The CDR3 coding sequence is TGTGCCAGCAGTGAAGCTCGACTCACCACCGGGGAGCTGTTTTTT. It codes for CASSEARLTTGELFF.

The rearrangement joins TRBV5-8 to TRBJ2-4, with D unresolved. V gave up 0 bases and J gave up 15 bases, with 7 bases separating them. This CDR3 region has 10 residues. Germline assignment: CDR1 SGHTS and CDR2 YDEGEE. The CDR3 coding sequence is TGTGCCAGCAGCTTGGGCAGGCTGTACTTC. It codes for CASSLGRLYF.

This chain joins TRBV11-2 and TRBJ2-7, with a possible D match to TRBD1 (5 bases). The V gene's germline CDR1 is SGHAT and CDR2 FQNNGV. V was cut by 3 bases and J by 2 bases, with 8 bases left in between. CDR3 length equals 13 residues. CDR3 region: CASSFTRAYEQYF. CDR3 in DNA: TGTGCCAGCAGCTTTACCAGGGCCTACGAGCAGTACTTC.

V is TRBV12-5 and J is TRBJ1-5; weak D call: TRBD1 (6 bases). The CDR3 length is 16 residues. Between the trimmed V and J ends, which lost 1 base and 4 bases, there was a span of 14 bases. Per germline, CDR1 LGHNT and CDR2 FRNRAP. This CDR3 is CASGLGTGRGNQPQHF. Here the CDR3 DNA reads TGTGCTAGTGGTTTGGGGACCGGCAGGGGAAATCAGCCCCAGCATTTT.

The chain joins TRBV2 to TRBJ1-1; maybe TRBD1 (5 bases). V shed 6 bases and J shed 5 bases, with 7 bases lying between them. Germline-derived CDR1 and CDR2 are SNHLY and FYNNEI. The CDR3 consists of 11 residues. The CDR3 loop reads CASRGRTEAFF. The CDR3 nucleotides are TGTGCCAGCAGGGGGCGGACTGAAGCTTTCTTT.

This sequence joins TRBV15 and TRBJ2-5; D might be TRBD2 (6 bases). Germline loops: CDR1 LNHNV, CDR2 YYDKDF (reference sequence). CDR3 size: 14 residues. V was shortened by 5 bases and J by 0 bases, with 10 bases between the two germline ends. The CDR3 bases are TGTGCCACCAGCGAAGGGACTTACCAAGAGACCCAGTACTTC. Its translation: CATSEGTYQETQYF.

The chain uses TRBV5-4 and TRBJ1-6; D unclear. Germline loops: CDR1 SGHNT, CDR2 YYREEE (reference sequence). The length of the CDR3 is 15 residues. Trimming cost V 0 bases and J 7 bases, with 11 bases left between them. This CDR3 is CASSLAQIGNSPLHF. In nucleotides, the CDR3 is TGTGCCAGCAGCTTGGCGCAGATCGGGAATTCACCCCTCCACTTT.

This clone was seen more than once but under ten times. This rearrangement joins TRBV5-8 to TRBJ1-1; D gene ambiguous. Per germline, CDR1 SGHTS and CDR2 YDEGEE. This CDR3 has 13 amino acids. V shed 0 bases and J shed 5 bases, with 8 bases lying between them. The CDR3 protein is CASSLGRGTEAFF. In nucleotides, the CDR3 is TGTGCCAGCAGCTTGGGGCGGGGAACTGAAGCTTTCTTT.

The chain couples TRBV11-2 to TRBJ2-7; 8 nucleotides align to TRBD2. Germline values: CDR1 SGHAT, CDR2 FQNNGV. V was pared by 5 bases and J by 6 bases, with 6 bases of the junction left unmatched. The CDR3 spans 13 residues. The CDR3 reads CASSPGLAPEQYF. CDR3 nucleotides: TGTGCCAGCAGCCCAGGACTAGCTCCCGAGCAGTACTTC.

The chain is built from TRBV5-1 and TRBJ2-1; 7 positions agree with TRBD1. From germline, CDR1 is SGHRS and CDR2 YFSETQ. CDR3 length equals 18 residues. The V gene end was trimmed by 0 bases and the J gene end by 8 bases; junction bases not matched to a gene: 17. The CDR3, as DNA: TGCGCCAGCAGCTTGGGGGCAGGGGGACCACGGCGTGGAGATGAGCAGTTCTTC. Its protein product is CASSLGAGGPRRGDEQFF.

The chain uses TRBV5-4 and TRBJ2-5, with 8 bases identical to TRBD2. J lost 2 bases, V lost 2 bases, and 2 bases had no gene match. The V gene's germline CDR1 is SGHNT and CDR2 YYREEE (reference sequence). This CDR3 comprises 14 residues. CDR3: CASSFGGGQETQYF. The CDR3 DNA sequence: TGTGCCAGCAGCTTCGGGGGGGGTCAAGAGACCCAGTACTTC.

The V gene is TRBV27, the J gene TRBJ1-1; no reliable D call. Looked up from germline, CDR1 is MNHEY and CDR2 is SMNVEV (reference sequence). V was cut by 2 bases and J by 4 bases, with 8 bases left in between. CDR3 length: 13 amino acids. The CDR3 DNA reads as TGTGCCAGCAGTTTAATTCGGGTCACTGAAGCTTTCTTT. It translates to CASSLIRVTEAFF.

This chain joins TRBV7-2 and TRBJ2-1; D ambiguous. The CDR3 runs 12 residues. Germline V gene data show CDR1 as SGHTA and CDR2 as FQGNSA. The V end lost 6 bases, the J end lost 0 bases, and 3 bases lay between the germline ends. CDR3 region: CASRLSYNEQFF. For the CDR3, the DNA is TGTGCCAGCAGACTCTCCTACAATGAGCAGTTCTTC. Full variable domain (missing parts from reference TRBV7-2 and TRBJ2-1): GAGVSQSPSNKVTEKGKDVELRCDPISGHTALYWYRQSLGQGLEFLIYFQGNSAPDKSGLPSDRFSAERTGGSVSTLTIQRTQQEDSAVYLCASRLSYNEQFFGPGTRLTVL.

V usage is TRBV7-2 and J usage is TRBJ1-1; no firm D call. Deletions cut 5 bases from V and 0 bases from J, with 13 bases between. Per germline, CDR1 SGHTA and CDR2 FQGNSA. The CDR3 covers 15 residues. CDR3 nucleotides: TGTGCCAGCAGCCCCCCGGTCCGGGTGAACACTGAAGCTTTCTTT. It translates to CASSPPVRVNTEAFF.

The CDR3 loop reads CASSQQAPGDYGYTF. CDR3 bases: TGCGCCAGCAGCCAACAGGCCCCCGGGGACTATGGCTACACCTTC. The chain recombines TRBV4-1 with TRBJ1-2, with D unresolved. V dropped 2 bases and J dropped 3 bases, with 13 bases sitting between them. There are 15 residues in the CDR3. Germline CDR1 MGHRA, CDR2 YSYEKL.

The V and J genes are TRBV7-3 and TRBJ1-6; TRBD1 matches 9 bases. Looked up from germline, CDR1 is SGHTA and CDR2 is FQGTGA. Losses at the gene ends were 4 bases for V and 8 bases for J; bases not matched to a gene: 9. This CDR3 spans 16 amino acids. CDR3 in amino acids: CASSSPQGAQDSPLHF. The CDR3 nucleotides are TGTGCCAGCAGCTCGCCACAGGGGGCGCAAGATTCACCCCTCCACTTT.

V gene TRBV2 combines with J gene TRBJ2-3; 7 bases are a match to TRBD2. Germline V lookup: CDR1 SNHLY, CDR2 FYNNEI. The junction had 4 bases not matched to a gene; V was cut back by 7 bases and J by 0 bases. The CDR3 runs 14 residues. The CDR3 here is CASKRDYSTDTQYF. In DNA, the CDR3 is TGTGCCAGCAAGCGGGACTACAGCACAGATACGCAGTATTTT.